This record looks at one T cell receptor (beta chain) sequence and its context. Antigen specificity is unknown. The entry originates in a study of identical twins. General study points: Twin sharing of out-of-frame TCR alpha was underestimated by models in monozygotic pairs.

MiXCR, run by TCRdb on the 5' RACE reads, gives a single entry per CDR3 protein. The table shows about 690,000 distinct CDR3 sequences, with roughly 6% occurring only once. This CDR3 is 13 amino acids long. Germline V gives CDR1 SNHLY, CDR2 FYNNEI. V lost 4 bases and J lost 3, with 9 bases in between. Sequenced input: naive T cells sorted from blood. V is TRBV2 and J is TRBJ2-5; D is uncertain. The receptor was derived from a man aged 18 to 35 in good health. The CDR3 DNA follows: TGTGCCAGCAGTGTGAAGGCTGAAGAGACCCAGTACTTC. The encoded protein is CASSVKAEETQYF. The full variable domain, rest sourced from reference TRBV2 and TRBJ2-5, is EPEVTQTPSHQVTQMGQEVILRCVPISNHLYFYWYRQILGQKVEFLVSFYNNEISEKSEIFDDQFSVERPDGSNFTLKIRSTKLEDSAMYFCASSVKAEETQYFGPGTRLLVL.